The 22 T cell receptor beta chains presented below share a single source sample, sequenced in a study of blood T cell dynamics during melanoma immunotherapy. TCRdb's copy holds only in-frame clones and misses some; the assay was immunoSEQ multiplex PCR. The sample carries approximately 11,000 clones, over 85% recorded once. Time point: week 3, after first cycle of checkpoint inhibitor. This sample comprised blood, obtained from a patient treated with checkpoint blockade. The receptors derive from a human donor with melanoma.

This sequence joins TRBV6-6 and TRBJ2-1, with D tentatively TRBD2 (6 bases). The CDR3 extends over 15 amino acids. Germline V gives CDR1 MNHNY, CDR2 SVGAGI (reference sequence). Trimming removed 2 bases from V and 5 bases from J, with 13 bases in between. This CDR3 is CASSYRASAHNEQFF. The DNA for the CDR3 is TGTGCCAGCAGTTACCGGGCTAGCGCCCACAATGAGCAGTTCTTC.

This sequence joins TRBV9 and TRBJ2-1; a weak D match, TRBD1 (5 bases). Germline CDR1 is SGDLS and CDR2 is YYNGEE. Trimming took off 0 bases at V and 6 bases at J, with 10 bases between the two ends. This CDR3 contains 14 residues. The CDR3 DNA reads as TGTGCCAGCAGCGTAGCTAGTAGGGGCAATGAGCAGTTCTTC. Amino acid sequence: CASSVASRGNEQFF.

The table lists this clone with a count of one. This chain joins TRBV4-1 and TRBJ2-7; D is uncertain. Trimming took off 1 base at V and 3 bases at J, with 7 bases between the two ends. Germline V gene lookup returns CDR1 MGHRA and CDR2 YSYEKL. The CDR3 is made up of 13 amino acids. CDR3 DNA sequence: TGCGCCAGCAGCCAAGTTGGGCACTACGAGCAGTACTTC. Translation gives CASSQVGHYEQYF.

This clone was counted a single time. The J gene is TRBJ2-1, the V gene TRBV11-2; D possibly uses TRBD1 or TRBD2 (5 bases each). V dropped 5 bases and J dropped 0 bases, with 11 bases sitting between them. In germline, CDR1 is SGHAT, CDR2 FQNNGV. The CDR3 totals 15 residues. The CDR3 protein is CASSRDPGSYNEQFF. CDR3 nucleotides: TGTGCCAGCAGCCGGGACCCCGGCTCCTACAATGAGCAGTTCTTC.

This rearrangement joins TRBV9 to TRBJ2-2; TRBD1 is a possible D gene (6 bases). The germline V gene has CDR1 SGDLS and CDR2 YYNGEE. Between the trimmed V and J ends, which lost 4 bases and 7 bases, there was a span of 17 bases. This CDR3 has 15 residues. The CDR3 nucleotides read TGTGCCAGCAGCCCTCAGACAGGTGGGGTCGGGGAGCTGTTTTTT. Encoded protein: CASSPQTGGVGELFF.

The rearrangement joins TRBV6-6 to TRBJ2-1; no firm D call. Germline-derived CDR1 and CDR2 are MNHNY and SVGAGI (reference sequence). Between the trimmed V and J ends, which lost 4 bases and 0 bases, there was a span of 4 bases. CDR3 length equals 13 residues. The CDR3 DNA is TGTGCCAGCAGTTTGTTCTCCTACAATGAGCAGTTCTTC. Translated, it gives CASSLFSYNEQFF.

This clone has only one observation. The chain uses TRBV9 and TRBJ2-3; no reliable D call. The V end lost 3 bases, the J end lost 0 bases, and 8 bases lay between the germline ends. Per the germline V gene, CDR1 is SGDLS and CDR2 is YYNGEE. The CDR3 sequence is 14 residues long. The DNA of the CDR3 is TGTGCCAGCAGCGCCGACGGTAGCACAGATACGCAGTATTTT. Amino acid sequence: CASSADGSTDTQYF.

The chain combines TRBV29-1 with TRBJ1-1, with D unclear. The CDR3 covers 13 residues. CDR1 and CDR2 (germline): SQVTM, ANQGSEA. V was trimmed by 6 bases and J by 1 base, leaving 12 bases between them. The CDR3 protein is CSVDTIRNTEAFF. Written as DNA, the CDR3 is TGCAGCGTCGACACGATTAGGAACACTGAAGCTTTCTTT. The whole variable domain, remainder taken from reference TRBV29-1 and TRBJ1-1, is SAVISQKPSRDICQRGTSLTIQCQVDSQVTMMFWYRQQPGQSLTLIATANQGSEATYESGFVIDKFPISRPNLTFSTLTVSNMSPEDSSIYLCSVDTIRNTEAFFGQGTRLTVV.

This rearrangement joins TRBV6-5 to TRBJ1-2; 8 bases match TRBD1. The germline gives CDR1 MNHEY, CDR2 SVGAGI. There are 15 residues in the CDR3. The V gene end was trimmed by 2 bases and the J gene end by 8 bases; junction bases not matched to a gene: 10. CDR3 sequence (DNA): TGTGCCAGCAGTTACGGGGACAGGCGCCTTGCGGGCTACACCTTC. Its translation: CASSYGDRRLAGYTF.

The gene calls are TRBV6-6 and TRBJ2-1; 8 bases agree with TRBD2. V gave up 2 bases and J gave up 12 bases; unmatched junction bases: 6. CDR1 and CDR2 (germline): MNHNY, SVGAGI (reference sequence). The CDR3 length is 13 residues. The CDR3 loop is CASSYQPGGVQFF. The CDR3 DNA is TGTGCCAGCAGTTACCAACCGGGGGGGGTGCAGTTCTTC.

The chain has TRBV5-1 and TRBJ2-2; D is ambiguous. Per the germline V gene, CDR1 is SGHRS and CDR2 is YFSETQ. V dropped 0 bases and J dropped 4 bases, with 10 bases sitting between them. This CDR3 spans 15 amino acids. Here the CDR3 DNA reads TGCGCCAGCAGCTTGGGGTGGGCAGGCACCGGGGAGCTGTTTTTT. Residues: CASSLGWAGTGELFF. Combining the CDR3 with reference TRBV5-1 and TRBJ2-2 gives the whole variable domain KAGVTQTPRYLIKTRGQQVTLSCSPISGHRSVSWYQQTPGQGLQFLFEYFSETQRNKGNFPGRFSGRQFSNSRSEMNVSTLELGDSALYLCASSLGWAGTGELFFGEGSRLTVL.

J is TRBJ2-3 and V is TRBV6-5; the match to TRBD2 covers 11 bases. The CDR3 totals 15 residues. The V gene end was trimmed by 7 bases and the J gene end by 1 base; junction bases not matched to a gene: 4. Germline CDR1 is MNHEY and CDR2 is SVGAGI. This CDR3 reads CASTPLAGGTDTQYF. The DNA for the CDR3 is TGTGCCAGCACCCCACTAGCGGGAGGCACAGATACGCAGTATTTT.

This clone was observed a single time. The chain joins TRBV27 to TRBJ2-3; 7 bases map to TRBD2. CDR3 size: 14 residues. Unmatched junction bases numbered 8, after V lost 7 bases and J lost 4 bases. Germline V gene data show CDR1 as MNHEY and CDR2 as SMNVEV (reference sequence). The CDR3 nucleotides are TGTGCCAGCACCCTCGGGGGGAGTGCAGATACGCAGTATTTT. This encodes CASTLGGSADTQYF.

V and J are TRBV21-1 and TRBJ1-5. TRBV21-1 is an annotated pseudogene. CDR3 length: 17 residues. The CDR3 DNA follows: TGTGCCAGCAGCCACGCCGGGACCCAAGGAGTCAATCAGCCCCAGCATTTT. Translating gives CASSHAGTQGVNQPQHF.

The J gene is TRBJ2-1, the V gene TRBV5-6, with TRBD2 identical over 10 bases. The ends lost 4 bases at V and 1 base at J; junction bases unmatched: 2. The CDR3 has 15 amino acids. Germline CDR1 SGHDT, CDR2 YYEEEE. Written as DNA, the CDR3 is TGTGCCAGCAGCGGACTAGCGGAATCCTACAATGAGCAGTTCTTC. This sequence encodes CASSGLAESYNEQFF.

V gene TRBV5-1 combines with J gene TRBJ2-7; either TRBD1 or TRBD2 may fit D (5 bases each). Trimming stripped 0 bases from V and 3 bases from J, with 16 bases between. Germline V gene data show CDR1 as SGHRS and CDR2 as YFSETQ. The CDR3 contains 16 residues. The CDR3 sequence: CASSLGWDQALYEQYF. The CDR3 bases are TGCGCCAGCAGCTTGGGTTGGGACCAGGCCCTCTACGAGCAGTACTTC.

The V and J genes are TRBV27 and TRBJ1-1; no definite D call. V was shortened by 5 bases and J by 5 bases, with 12 bases between the two germline ends. The CDR3 covers 13 residues. From germline, CDR1 is MNHEY and CDR2 SMNVEV (reference sequence). The CDR3 DNA follows: TGTGCCAGCAGTCCTCCGATCGGAACTGAAGCTTTCTTT. As protein: CASSPPIGTEAFF.

This chain links TRBV7-2 with TRBJ1-2; 8 positions match TRBD1. The CDR3 totals 16 residues. Trimming cost V 5 bases and J 0 bases; bases outside gene matches: 8. The V gene's germline CDR1 is SGHTA and CDR2 FQGNSA. The CDR3 loop is CASSQDRARANYGYTF. The CDR3, as DNA: TGTGCCAGCAGCCAGGACAGGGCAAGGGCTAACTATGGCTACACCTTC.

J is TRBJ2-6 and V is TRBV7-2; the D gene could be TRBD1 or TRBD2 (5 bases each). The V end was cut by 5 bases, the J end by 0 bases, with 14 bases between. CDR1 SGHTA and CDR2 FQGNSA come from the germline V gene. The CDR3 length is 17 residues. CDR3 loop: CASSPRDGYSGANVLTF. In DNA form, the CDR3 reads TGTGCCAGCAGCCCCCGGGACGGTTACTCTGGGGCCAACGTCCTGACTTTC. Variable domain in full (rest from reference TRBV7-2 and TRBJ2-6): GAGVSQSPSNKVTEKGKDVELRCDPISGHTALYWYRQSLGQGLEFLIYFQGNSAPDKSGLPSDRFSAERTGGSVSTLTIQRTQQEDSAVYLCASSPRDGYSGANVLTFGAGSRLTVL.

The V and J genes are TRBV5-1 and TRBJ2-2; 10 bases line up with TRBD2. The CDR3 extends over 17 amino acids. CDR1 and CDR2 from the germline V gene are SGHRS and YFSETQ. The J segment lost 1 base and the V segment lost 0 bases, leaving 3 bases of the junction unmatched. The CDR3 region has the DNA TGCGCCAGCAGCTTGGGGAGGACTAGCGGGAACACCGGGGAGCTGTTTTTT. Translation: CASSLGRTSGNTGELFF.

The chain is built from TRBV6-5 and TRBJ1-4; TRBD1 is a possible D gene (5 bases). V lost 6 bases and J lost 2, with 10 bases in between. The CDR3 is 14 amino acids. In germline, CDR1 is MNHEY, CDR2 SVGAGI. The DNA for the CDR3 is TGTGCCAGCAGCGCCGGGACGACTAATGAAAAACTGTTTTTT. Translation: CASSAGTTNEKLFF.

Only one count was recorded for this clone. The chain carries TRBV4-1 and TRBJ1-1, with D perhaps matching TRBD1 (6 bases). Germline values: CDR1 MGHRA, CDR2 YSYEKL. The CDR3 spans 15 residues. The germline V and J ends were trimmed by 0 bases and 5 bases, with 13 bases remaining between them. For the CDR3, the DNA is TGCGCCAGCAGCCAAGAGTGGGGGCGCGGGACTGAAGCTTTCTTT. It translates to CASSQEWGRGTEAFF.